The present TCR beta chain was sequenced within a study of cytomegalovirus exposure and HLA in healthy donors. Remarks on this clone: The antigen is not known.

Study-wide findings and caveats: Within a later analysis, the majority of CMV-associated TCR beta chains appeared HLA-restricted.

Researchers ran the PCR with 60 Vbeta and 13 Jbeta primers. Assay: immunoSEQ multiplex PCR; the TCRdb copy retains only in-frame clones and omits some. The sample is made up of around 51,000 clones, and the top ten hold 25% to 30% of it. Germline assignment: CDR1 SGHRS and CDR2 YFSETQ. Trimming removed 4 bases at V and 5 bases at J, with 20 bases between. This CDR3 comprises 16 residues. The receptor comes from a man aged 35-49 years in good health and CMV-seropositive. The V call is TRBV5-1, the J call TRBJ2-3; maybe TRBD1 (6 bases). Specimen: PBMCs. DNA of the CDR3: TGCGCCAGCAGCCCGGGATCAGGGGCCTCCGGAGATACGCAGTATTTT. It specifies CASSPGSGASGDTQYF.